This T cell receptor beta chain was recorded in a study of tissue T cells after allogeneic stem cell transplantation. By its share, this clone is large. Sequencing used immunoSEQ multiplex PCR; TCRdb keeps in-frame clones, though not all of them. The sample carries a few thousand clones, approximately 79% recorded once. Steroid-refractory graft-versus-host disease after allogeneic hematopoietic cell transplant qualified adults for prospective research-autopsy enrollment. V was pared by 5 bases and J by 3 bases, with 11 bases between. The CDR3 is 13 residues long. The receptor was derived from a male patient at least 60 years old with steroid-refractory graft-versus-host disease after an allogeneic stem cell transplant. Some of the T cells might come from the graft donor. The chain joins TRBV12-3 or TRBV12-4 to TRBJ2-7; D might be TRBD2 (5 bases). Source: left colon tissue, taken at autopsy. The CDR3 nucleotides are TGTGCCAGCAGTCGTTCCGGGATCTACGAGCAGTACTTC. This translates into CASSRSGIYEQYF.